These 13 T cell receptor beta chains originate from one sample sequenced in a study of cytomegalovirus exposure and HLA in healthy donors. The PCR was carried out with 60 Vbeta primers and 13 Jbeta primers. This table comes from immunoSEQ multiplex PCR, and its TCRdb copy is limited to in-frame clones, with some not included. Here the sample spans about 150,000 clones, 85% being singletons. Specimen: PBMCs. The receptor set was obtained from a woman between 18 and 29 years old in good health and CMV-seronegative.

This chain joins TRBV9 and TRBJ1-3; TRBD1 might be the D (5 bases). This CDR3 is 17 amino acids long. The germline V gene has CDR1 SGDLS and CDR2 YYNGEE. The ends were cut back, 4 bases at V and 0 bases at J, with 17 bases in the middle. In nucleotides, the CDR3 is TGTGCCAGCAGCCCAGAGTGGGGCACCACCTCTGGAAACACCATATATTTT. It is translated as CASSPEWGTTSGNTIYF.

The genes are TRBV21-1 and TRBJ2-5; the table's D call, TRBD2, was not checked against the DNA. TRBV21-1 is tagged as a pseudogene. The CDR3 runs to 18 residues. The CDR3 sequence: CASSTPPTSGGTKETQYF. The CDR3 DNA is TGTGCCAGCAGCACCCCCCCGACTAGCGGGGGGACCAAAGAGACCCAGTACTTC.

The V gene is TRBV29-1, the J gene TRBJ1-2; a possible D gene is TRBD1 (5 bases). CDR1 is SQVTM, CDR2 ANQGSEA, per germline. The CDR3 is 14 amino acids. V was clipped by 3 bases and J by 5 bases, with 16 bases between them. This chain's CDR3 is CSVDGGSLGYGYTF. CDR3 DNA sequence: TGCAGCGTTGACGGGGGATCCTTAGGTTATGGCTACACCTTC.

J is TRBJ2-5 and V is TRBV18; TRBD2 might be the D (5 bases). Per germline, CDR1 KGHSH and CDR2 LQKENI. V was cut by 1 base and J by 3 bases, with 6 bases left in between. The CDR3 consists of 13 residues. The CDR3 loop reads CASSPLREETQYF. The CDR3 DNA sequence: TGTGCCAGCTCACCACTGAGGGAAGAGACCCAGTACTTC.

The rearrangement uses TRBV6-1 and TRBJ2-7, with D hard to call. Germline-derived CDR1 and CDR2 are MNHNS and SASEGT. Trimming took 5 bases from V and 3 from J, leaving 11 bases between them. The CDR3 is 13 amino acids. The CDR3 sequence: CASSLPPYYEQYF. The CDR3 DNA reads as TGTGCCAGCAGTCTGCCCCCCTACTACGAGCAGTACTTC.

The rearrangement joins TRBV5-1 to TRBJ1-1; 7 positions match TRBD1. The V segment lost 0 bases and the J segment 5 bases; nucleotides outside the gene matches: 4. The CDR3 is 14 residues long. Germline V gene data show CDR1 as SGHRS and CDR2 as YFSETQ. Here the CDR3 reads CASSLGQGLTEAFF. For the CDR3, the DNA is TGCGCCAGCAGCTTGGGACAGGGCCTAACTGAAGCTTTCTTT.

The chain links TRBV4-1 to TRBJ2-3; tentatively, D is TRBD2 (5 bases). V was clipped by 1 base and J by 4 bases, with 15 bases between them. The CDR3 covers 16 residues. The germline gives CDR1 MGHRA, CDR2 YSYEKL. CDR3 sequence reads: CASSQAEQRWADTQYF. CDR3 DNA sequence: TGCGCCAGCAGCCAAGCCGAACAGCGGTGGGCAGATACGCAGTATTTT.

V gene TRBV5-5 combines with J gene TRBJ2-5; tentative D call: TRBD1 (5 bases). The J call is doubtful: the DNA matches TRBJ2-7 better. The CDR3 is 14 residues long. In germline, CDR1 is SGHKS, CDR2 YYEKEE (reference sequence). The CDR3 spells CASSSGHSSYEQYF. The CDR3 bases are TGTGCCAGCAGCTCAGGACACAGCTCCTACGAGCAGTACTTC.

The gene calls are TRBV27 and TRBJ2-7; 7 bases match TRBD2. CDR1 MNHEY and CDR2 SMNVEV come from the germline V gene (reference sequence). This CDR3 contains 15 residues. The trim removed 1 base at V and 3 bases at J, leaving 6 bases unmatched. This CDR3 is CASSLLGGAYYEQYF. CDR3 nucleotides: TGTGCCAGCAGTTTATTGGGAGGGGCATACTACGAGCAGTACTTC.

This CDR3 reads CASSPQGSTYEQYF. For the CDR3, the DNA is TGTGCCAGCAGCCCACAGGGGTCCACCTACGAGCAGTACTTC. The chain couples TRBV6-5 to TRBJ2-7, with 7 bases that match TRBD1. The V gene end was trimmed by 6 bases and the J gene end by 2 bases; junction bases not matched to a gene: 7. There are 14 residues in the CDR3. Germline values: CDR1 MNHEY, CDR2 SVGAGI.

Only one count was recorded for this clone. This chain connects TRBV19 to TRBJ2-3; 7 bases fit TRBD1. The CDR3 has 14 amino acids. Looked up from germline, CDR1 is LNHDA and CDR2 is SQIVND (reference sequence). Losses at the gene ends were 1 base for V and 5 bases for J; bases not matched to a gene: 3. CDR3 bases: TGTGCCAGTAGTATAGGACAGGGAGTAGATACGCAGTATTTT. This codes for CASSIGQGVDTQYF.

Here the CDR3 reads CSVVWAGRTYEQYF. The DNA for the CDR3 is TGCAGCGTGGTTTGGGCAGGGAGGACCTACGAGCAGTACTTC. The chain recombines TRBV29-1 with TRBJ2-7; perhaps TRBD2 as D (6 bases). Germline V CDR1 and CDR2: SQVTM, ANQGSEA. The CDR3 covers 14 residues. The ends were cut back, 6 bases at V and 2 bases at J, with 17 bases in the middle.

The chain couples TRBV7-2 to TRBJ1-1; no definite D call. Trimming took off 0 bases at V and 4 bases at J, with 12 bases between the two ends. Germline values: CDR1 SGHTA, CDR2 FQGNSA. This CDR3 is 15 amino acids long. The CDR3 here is CASSLATVRGTEAFF. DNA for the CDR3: TGTGCCAGCAGCTTAGCGACCGTTCGGGGCACTGAAGCTTTCTTT.